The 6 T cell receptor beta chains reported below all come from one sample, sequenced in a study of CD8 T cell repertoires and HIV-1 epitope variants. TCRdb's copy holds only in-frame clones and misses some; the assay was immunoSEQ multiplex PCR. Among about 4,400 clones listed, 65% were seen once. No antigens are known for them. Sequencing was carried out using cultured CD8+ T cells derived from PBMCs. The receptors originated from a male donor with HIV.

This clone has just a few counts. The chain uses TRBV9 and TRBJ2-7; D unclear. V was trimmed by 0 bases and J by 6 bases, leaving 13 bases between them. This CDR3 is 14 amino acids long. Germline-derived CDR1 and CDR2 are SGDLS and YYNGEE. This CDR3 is CASSVEEGIAEQYF. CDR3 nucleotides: TGTGCCAGCAGCGTAGAAGAAGGGATTGCCGAGCAGTACTTC.

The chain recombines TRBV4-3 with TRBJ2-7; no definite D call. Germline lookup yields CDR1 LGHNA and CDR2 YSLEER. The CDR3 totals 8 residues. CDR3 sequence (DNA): TGCGCCAGCAGCCAAGAGTCGGTC. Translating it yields CASSQESV.

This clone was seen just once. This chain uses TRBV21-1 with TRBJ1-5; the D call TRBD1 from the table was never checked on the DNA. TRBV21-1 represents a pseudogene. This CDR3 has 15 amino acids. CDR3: CASSKLGGQGEPQHF. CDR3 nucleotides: TGTGCCAGCAGCAAACTCGGGGGACAGGGTGAGCCCCAGCATTTT.

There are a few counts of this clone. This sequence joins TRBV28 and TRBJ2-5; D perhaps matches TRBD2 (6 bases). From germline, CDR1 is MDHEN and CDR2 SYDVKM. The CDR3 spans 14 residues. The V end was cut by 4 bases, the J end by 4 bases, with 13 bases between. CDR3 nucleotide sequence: TGTGCCAGCAGTTCACCCCTGGGGGGAGAGACCCAGTACTTC. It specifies CASSSPLGGETQYF.

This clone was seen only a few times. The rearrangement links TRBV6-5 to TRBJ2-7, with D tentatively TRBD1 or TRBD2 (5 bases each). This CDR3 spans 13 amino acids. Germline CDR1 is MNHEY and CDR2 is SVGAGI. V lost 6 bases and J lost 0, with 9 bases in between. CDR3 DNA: TGTGCCAGCAGCCCGAGGGGCTCCTACGAGCAGTACTTC. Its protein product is CASSPRGSYEQYF.

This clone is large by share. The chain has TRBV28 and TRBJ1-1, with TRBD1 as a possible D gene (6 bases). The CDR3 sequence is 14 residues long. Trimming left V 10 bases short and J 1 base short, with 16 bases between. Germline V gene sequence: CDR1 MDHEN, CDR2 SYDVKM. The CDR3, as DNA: TGTGCCACCTTTCCGACAGGCTCGAACACTGAAGCTTTCTTT. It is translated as CATFPTGSNTEAFF.